This T cell receptor (beta chain) is from a study of CD8 T cell repertoires and HIV-1 epitope variants. Per germline, CDR1 MNHEY and CDR2 SMNVEV (reference sequence). This CDR3 contains 16 residues. Trimming at V came to 7 bases and at J to 4 bases, leaving 10 bases not matched to a gene. Sequencing used immunoSEQ multiplex PCR; TCRdb keeps in-frame clones, though not all of them. The data show some 6,800 clones, 65% to 70% seen once. Details on this clone: What it recognizes is unknown.

Sequenced: cultured CD8+ T cells derived from PBMCs. The receptor was derived from a male donor with HIV. The chain links TRBV27 to TRBJ2-2, with TRBD1 matching 9 bases. Written as DNA, the CDR3 is TGTGCCAGCACACTAACCGGGACAGGGACCACCGGGGAGCTGTTTTTT. Its translation is CASTLTGTGTTGELFF.